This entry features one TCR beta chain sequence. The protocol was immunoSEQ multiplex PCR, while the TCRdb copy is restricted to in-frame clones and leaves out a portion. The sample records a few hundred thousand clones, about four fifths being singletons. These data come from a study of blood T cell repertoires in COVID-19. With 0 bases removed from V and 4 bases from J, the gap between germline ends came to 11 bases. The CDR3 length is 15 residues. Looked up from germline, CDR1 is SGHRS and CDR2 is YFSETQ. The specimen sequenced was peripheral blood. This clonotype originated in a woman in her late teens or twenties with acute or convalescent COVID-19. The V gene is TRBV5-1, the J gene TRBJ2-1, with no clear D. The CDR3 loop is CASSLDFGLYNEQFF. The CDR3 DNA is TGCGCCAGCAGCTTGGACTTTGGGCTTTACAATGAGCAGTTCTTC.